The source of this TCR beta chain is a study of graft-versus-host responses after intestinal transplantation (dated by TCRdb to the early 2020s). With respect to the entire study: The transplants that recipients received were multivisceral, liver-intestinal, or isolated intestinal. A peak of at least 4% donor T cells among recipient peripheral blood mononuclear cells was the definition used for donor T cell macrochimerism. Of the approximately 24 intestinal transplant recipients enrolled in the cohort, one of whom was a retransplant, 3 patients without pretransplant specimens were excluded. Alloreactive clones were identified by sequencing pre-transplant mixed lymphocyte reaction products and comparing them with unstimulated pre-transplant donor and recipient T cells. Rather than going through the commercial service, samples from three later patients were sequenced in-house on an Illumina MiSeq and processed with MiXCR. Anti-thymocyte globulin induction was given to all recipients, followed by maintenance tacrolimus and steroids for approximately 3 years. After intestinal transplantation, graft-versus-host and host-versus-graft alloreactive T cell clones were followed in the graft, circulation and bone marrow using bulk TCR-beta CDR3 sequencing.

Blood samples were collected up to 4 times in the first month after transplant and then at least monthly when available. Library preparation was by the immunoSEQ multiplex PCR assay. High-throughput TCR-beta CDR3 sequencing of genomic DNA from most patients was performed by Adaptive Biotechnologies. As for how the authors treated the data: TCR sequencing data were retrieved from Adaptive's ImmunoSEQ software for some 19 patients, whereas three other patients were processed with MiXCR and VDJtools. CDR3 nucleotide sequences shared between donor and recipient were removed because their origin could not be assigned. To count as alloreactive, a clone needed at least 2-fold expansion over unstimulated cells and a minimum CFSE-low frequency of 0.002% (template counts) or 0.001% (read counts). Clones were considered mappable if detected in sequenced pre-transplant spleen, lymph node, or MLR CFSE-low populations of the donor or recipient. The cumulative frequency of alloreactive clones was calculated as a percentage of all sequences, weighted by copy number. TCRdb holds this immuneACCESS table with in-frame rearrangements only. Some clones are missing; in checked studies, unresolved V genes explain under half, and the rest has no known cause. V and J calls and clone size follow that table, whereas D and trimming were derived from the DNA. Present in this sample are about 98,000 clones, 86% of which were seen just once. Of the sample, almost 1.5% is held by the ten largest clones.

The paper's findings and limits, for the study overall: In the allografts of patients with donor T cell macrochimerism, GvH to HvG T cell clonal ratios were high. GvH clones were detected in recipient bone marrow, and some of these GvH clones were observed earlier in ileal mucosa or blood, consistent with an intestinal mucosal origin. Conclusions were limited by the relatively low number and heterogeneity of intestinal transplant patients. Early after transplant, peak levels of circulating GvH clones were associated with declines in HvG clones.

The CDR3 goes from the cysteine to the phenylalanine over 13 residues. The DNA shown is the 39-base CDR3, in frame from base 1. From a lookup of the germline V gene (reference sequence), CDR1 and CDR2 are MNHEY and SMNVEV. V is pared back by 6 bases and J by 4 bases, with 12 bases lying between the germline termini. Concerning this clone itself: The antigen it binds to is not known. Per-nucleotide qualities are absent, and no much larger clonotype sits a single base away.

The sample here was PBMCs, taken 255 days after intestinal transplant. The source is a human patient who received an intestinal transplant, so some T cells may come from the graft donor. The chain couples TRBV27 to TRBJ1-1; the D gene cannot be resolved reliably. Read as DNA, the sequence is TGTGCCAGCAGAGATCGGGCGTTCACTGAAGCTTTCTTT. The encoded protein is CASRDRAFTEAFF.